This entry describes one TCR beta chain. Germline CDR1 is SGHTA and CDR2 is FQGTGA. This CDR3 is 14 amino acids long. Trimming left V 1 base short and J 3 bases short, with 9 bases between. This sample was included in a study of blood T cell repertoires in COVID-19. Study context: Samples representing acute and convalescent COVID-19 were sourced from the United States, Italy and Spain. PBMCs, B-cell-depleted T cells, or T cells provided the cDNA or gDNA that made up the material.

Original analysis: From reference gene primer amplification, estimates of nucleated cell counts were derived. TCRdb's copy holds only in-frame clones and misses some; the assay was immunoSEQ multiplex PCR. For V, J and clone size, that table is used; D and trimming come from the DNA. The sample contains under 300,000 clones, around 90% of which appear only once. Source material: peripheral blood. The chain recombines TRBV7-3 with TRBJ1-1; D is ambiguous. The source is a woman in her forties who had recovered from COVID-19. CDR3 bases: TGTGCCAGCAGCTTAAATCAGGAGGACACTGAAGCTTTCTTT. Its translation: CASSLNQEDTEAFF.